Listed below are T cell receptor beta chains from one sample, sequenced in a study of blood T cell repertoires in COVID-19. TCRdb keeps only in-frame clones here, not all; method: immunoSEQ multiplex PCR. The sample includes around 56,000 clones, about 84% of them seen just once. The sample comprised peripheral blood. Receptor source: a man aged 60 to 69 with acute or convalescent COVID-19. The CDR3 runs from the conserved cysteine through the conserved F or W. A D gene is named only where the DNA matches it firmly. Some rows mark clone size as missing; the rest say once, few, many or name a class of expanded clone.

J: TRBJ1-4
V: TRBV16
size: NA
D: NA
DNA: TGTGCCAGCAGCCTGCGGACGGGAATTAATGAAAAACTGTTTTTT
CDR3: CASSLRTGINEKLFF

J: TRBJ1-2
V: TRBV2
size: NA
D: NA
DNA: TGTGCCAGCAGAAGCCAGGGAACTAACTATGGCTACACCTTC
CDR3: CASRSQGTNYGYTF

J: TRBJ1-5
V: TRBV28
size: NA
D: TRBD1
DNA: TGTGCCAGCAGACCGACAGGGGTGTCTCCCAATCAGCCCCAGCATTTT
CDR3: CASRPTGVSPNQPQHF

J: TRBJ1-2
V: TRBV19
size: NA
D: TRBD1
DNA: TGTGCCAGTAGTATTTGGGACAGGGTAGACTATGGCTACACCTTC
CDR3: CASSIWDRVDYGYTF

J: TRBJ2-3
V: TRBV27
size: NA
D: NA
DNA: TGTGCCAGCAGCCTTTTCGGGGGACGGACACAAGATACGCAGTATTTT
CDR3: CASSLFGGRTQDTQYF

J: TRBJ1-6
V: TRBV10-3
size: NA
D: TRBD1
DNA: TGTGCCATCAGTTTGGGACAGAACAATTCACCCCTCCACTTT
CDR3: CAISLGQNNSPLHF

J: TRBJ1-5
V: TRBV6-5
size: NA
D: TRBD1
DNA: TGTGCCAGCAGTTGGGACAGTAGCAATCAGCCCCAGCATTTT
CDR3: CASSWDSSNQPQHF

J: TRBJ1-4
V: TRBV5-1
size: once
D: NA
DNA: TGCGCCAGCAGCTTGGCAGGAGGCACTAATGAAAAACTGTTTTTT
CDR3: CASSLAGGTNEKLFF

J: TRBJ2-1
V: TRBV24-1
size: NA
D: TRBD1
DNA: TGTGCCACCGATCCGGGGACAGGGGTGAATGAGCAGTTCTTC
CDR3: CATDPGTGVNEQFF

J: TRBJ1-5
V: TRBV24-1
size: NA
D: NA
DNA: TGTGCCACCAGTGGGTCCGTACAACAGGGACCCGGACAGCCCCAGCATTTT
CDR3: CATSGSVQQGPGQPQHF

J: TRBJ1-2
V: TRBV6-5
size: NA
D: NA
DNA: TGTGCCAGCAGCGCTAGAGCAGGGCAGGGAGGCTACACCTTC
CDR3: CASSARAGQGGYTF

J: TRBJ1-5
V: TRBV10-2
size: NA
D: TRBD1
DNA: TGCGCCAGCAGTGAGACAGGGGTGGGGGGTGCGAGCAATCAGCCCCAGCATTTT
CDR3: CASSETGVGGASNQPQHF

J: TRBJ2-2
V: TRBV7-3
size: NA
D: NA
DNA: TGTGCCAGCAGCTTAACCCCATCGGGTGGCCGGGAGCTGTTTTTT
CDR3: CASSLTPSGGRELFF

J: TRBJ2-1
V: TRBV7-3
size: NA
D: TRBD1
DNA: TGTGCCAGCAGCCCCGGGACAGCTTCCAATGAGCAGTTCTTC
CDR3: CASSPGTASNEQFF

J: TRBJ2-3
V: TRBV27
size: NA
D: TRBD2
DNA: TGTGCCAGCAAGCGGGGGGCCACAGATACGCAGTATTTT
CDR3: CASKRGATDTQYF

J: TRBJ1-1
V: TRBV6-4
size: NA
D: NA
DNA: TGTGCCAGCAGTGAGAGAGGGAACACTGAAGCTTTCTTT
CDR3: CASSERGNTEAFF

J: TRBJ2-1
V: TRBV7-8
size: NA
D: TRBD2
DNA: TGTGCCAGCAGCTTAGTAGCGGGGGACAACAATGAGCAGTTCTTC
CDR3: CASSLVAGDNNEQFF

J: TRBJ1-1
V: TRBV7-7
size: NA
D: NA
DNA: TGTGCTAGCAGCTTACAGGAGGACACTGAAGCTTTCTTT
CDR3: CASSLQEDTEAFF

J: TRBJ1-1
V: TRBV5-1
size: NA
D: NA
DNA: TGCGCCAGCAGCTTGGCCGGAGAGAACACTGAAGCTTTCTTT
CDR3: CASSLAGENTEAFF

J: TRBJ1-1
V: TRBV9
size: NA
D: NA
DNA: TGTGCCAGCAGCGCCGGGGAGGGTAGGAACACTGAAGCTTTCTTT
CDR3: CASSAGEGRNTEAFF

J: TRBJ2-5
V: TRBV11-1
size: NA
D: TRBD1
DNA: TGTGCCAGCAGAGACAGGGGGGGAAAAGAGACCCAGTACTTC
CDR3: CASRDRGGKETQYF

J: TRBJ2-1
V: TRBV10-3
size: NA
D: TRBD2
DNA: TGTGCCATCAGTGAGTTACTAGCGGGCCAGGAGTTCTTC
CDR3: CAISELLAGQEFF

J: TRBJ1-1
V: TRBV5-4
size: few
D: NA
DNA: TGTGCCAGCAGCCCGGCAAGGGGAGGGGGTGGCACTGAAGCTTTCTTT
CDR3: CASSPARGGGGTEAFF

J: TRBJ1-5
V: TRBV19
size: NA
D: NA
DNA: TGTGCCAGTAGTATGGTGACGGGAATCAAGAATCAGCCCCAGCATTTT
CDR3: CASSMVTGIKNQPQHF

J: TRBJ1-2
V: TRBV19
size: NA
D: NA
DNA: TGTGCCAGTAGTTCCCAGGGCTCCTATGGCTACACCTTC
CDR3: CASSSQGSYGYTF

J: TRBJ1-6
V: TRBV2
size: NA
D: NA
DNA: TGTGCCAGCAGAGAAAGAACAGGGTTTTTTTCACCCCTCCACTTT
CDR3: CASRERTGFFSPLHF

J: TRBJ2-2
V: TRBV10-2
size: NA
D: NA
DNA: TGCGCCAGCAGCCCGACAGCAAACACCGGGGAGCTGTTTTTT
CDR3: CASSPTANTGELFF

J: TRBJ1-3
V: TRBV10-2
size: NA
D: TRBD1
DNA: TGCGCCAGCAGTCTTGGACAGGGGCGACGAGCGGATGGAAACACCATATATTTT
CDR3: CASSLGQGRRADGNTIYF

J: TRBJ2-7
V: TRBV3-1/TRBV3-2
size: NA
D: TRBD2
DNA: TGTGCCAGCAGCCAGACTAGCGGGAGCTCCTACGAGCAGTACTTC
CDR3: CASSQTSGSSYEQYF

J: TRBJ2-5
V: TRBV6-2/TRBV6-3
size: NA
D: NA
DNA: TGTGCCAGCAGTAATAACAGGGTTGCGGAGACCCAGTACTTC
CDR3: CASSNNRVAETQYF

J: TRBJ2-6
V: TRBV19
size: NA
D: NA
DNA: TGTGCCAGTAGTATCCGGGCTGGGGCCAACGTCCTGACTTTC
CDR3: CASSIRAGANVLTF

J: TRBJ2-5
V: TRBV18
size: NA
D: TRBD2
DNA: TGTGCCAGCTCAAACGGGGGGAGAGAGACCCAGTACTTC
CDR3: CASSNGGRETQYF

J: TRBJ2-5
V: TRBV28
size: NA
D: TRBD2
DNA: TGTGCCAGCCGACGACTAGCGGGGGGTCAAGAGACCCAGTACTTC
CDR3: CASRRLAGGQETQYF

J: TRBJ2-7
V: TRBV7-9
size: NA
D: TRBD1
DNA: TGTGCCAGCAGCTATTGGACAGGGGGAACCTACGAGCAGTACTTC
CDR3: CASSYWTGGTYEQYF

J: TRBJ2-2
V: TRBV15
size: NA
D: NA
DNA: TGTGCCACCAGCACCAACAGGGTCACCGGGGAGCTGTTTTTT
CDR3: CATSTNRVTGELFF

J: TRBJ2-7
V: TRBV13
size: NA
D: TRBD2
DNA: TGTGCCAGCAGCTTCAGCGGGGAGCCCTACGAGCAGTACTTC
CDR3: CASSFSGEPYEQYF

J: TRBJ1-1
V: TRBV19
size: NA
D: NA
DNA: TGTGCCAGTAGTCTGCAAGGACACTTGAACACTGAAGCTTTCTTT
CDR3: CASSLQGHLNTEAFF

J: TRBJ2-5
V: TRBV19
size: NA
D: NA
DNA: TGTGCCAGTAGTAGTTACGGGGAAGAGACCCAGTACTTC
CDR3: CASSSYGEETQYF

J: TRBJ2-5
V: TRBV19
size: NA
D: TRBD1
DNA: TGTGCCAGTAGGGACAGGGTGGGGGAGACCCAGTACTTC
CDR3: CASRDRVGETQYF

J: TRBJ1-1
V: TRBV5-1
size: NA
D: TRBD1
DNA: TGCGCCAGCAGCTTGATAGGAGGGGGCGGTGGTAGCACTGAAGCTTTCTTT
CDR3: CASSLIGGGGGSTEAFF

J: TRBJ1-1
V: TRBV24-1
size: NA
D: NA
DNA: TGTGCCACCAGTGAAGGGGGAGGGGGCACTGAAGCTTTCTTT
CDR3: CATSEGGGGTEAFF

J: TRBJ2-3
V: TRBV7-8
size: NA
D: TRBD2
DNA: TGTGCCAGCAGCTGGACTAGCGGGGGGCGTGATACGCAGTATTTT
CDR3: CASSWTSGGRDTQYF

J: TRBJ2-3
V: TRBV3-1/TRBV3-2
size: NA
D: TRBD1
DNA: TGTGCCAGCAGCCAAGGGACAGGGCCAGATACGCAGTATTTT
CDR3: CASSQGTGPDTQYF

J: TRBJ2-3
V: TRBV14
size: NA
D: NA
DNA: TGTGCCAGCAGCCAAGATCGAGGAGATACGCAGTATTTT
CDR3: CASSQDRGDTQYF

J: TRBJ2-2
V: TRBV6-5
size: NA
D: NA
DNA: TGTGCCAGCAGTACATCCGAAGGGGTTGGCGGGGAGCTGTTTTTT
CDR3: CASSTSEGVGGELFF

J: TRBJ2-2
V: TRBV7-3
size: NA
D: TRBD1
DNA: TGTGCCAGCAGCTGGAACAGGGGGCTCACCGGGGAGCTGTTTTTT
CDR3: CASSWNRGLTGELFF

J: TRBJ2-5
V: TRBV5-1
size: once
D: TRBD2
DNA: TGCGCCAGCAGCTTGGAACTAGCGGGACCACAAGAGACCCAGTACTTC
CDR3: CASSLELAGPQETQYF

J: TRBJ2-6
V: TRBV6-5
size: NA
D: NA
DNA: TGTGCCAGCAGAAGAGACGGGTCTGGGGCCAACGTCCTGACTTTC
CDR3: CASRRDGSGANVLTF

J: TRBJ2-2
V: TRBV2
size: NA
D: TRBD1
DNA: TGTGCCAGCTCCCGGGACAGGGGTGCCGGGGAGCTGTTTTTT
CDR3: CASSRDRGAGELFF

J: TRBJ1-5
V: TRBV2
size: NA
D: TRBD1
DNA: TGTGCCAGCTCAAAGATGGGGACAGGGAATCAGCCCCAGCATTTT
CDR3: CASSKMGTGNQPQHF

J: TRBJ2-5
V: TRBV30
size: NA
D: NA
DNA: TGTGCCTGGAGTGCCCTGGAGACCCAGTACTTC
CDR3: CAWSALETQYF